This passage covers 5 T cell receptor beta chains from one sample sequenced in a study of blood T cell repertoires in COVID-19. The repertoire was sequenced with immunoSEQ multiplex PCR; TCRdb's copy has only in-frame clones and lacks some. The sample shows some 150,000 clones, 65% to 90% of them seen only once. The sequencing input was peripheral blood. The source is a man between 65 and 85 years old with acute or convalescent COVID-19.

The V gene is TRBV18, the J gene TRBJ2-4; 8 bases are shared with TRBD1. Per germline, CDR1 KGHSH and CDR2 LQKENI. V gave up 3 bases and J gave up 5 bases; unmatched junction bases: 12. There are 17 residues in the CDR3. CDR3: CASSPAGGDRWQNIQYF. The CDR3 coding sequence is TGTGCCAGCTCACCGGCAGGGGGCGATCGTTGGCAAAACATTCAGTACTTC.

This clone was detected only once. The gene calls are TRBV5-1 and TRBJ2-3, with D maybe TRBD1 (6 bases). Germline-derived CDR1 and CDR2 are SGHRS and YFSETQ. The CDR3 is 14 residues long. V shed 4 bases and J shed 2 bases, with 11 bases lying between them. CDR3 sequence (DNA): TGCGCCAGCAGCCTGGGACAAGACACAGATACGCAGTATTTT. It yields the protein CASSLGQDTDTQYF.

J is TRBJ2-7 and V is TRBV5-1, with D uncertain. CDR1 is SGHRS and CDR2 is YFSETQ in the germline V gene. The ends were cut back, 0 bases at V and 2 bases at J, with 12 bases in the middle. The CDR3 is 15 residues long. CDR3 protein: CASSLGLRVAYEQYF. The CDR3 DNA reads TGCGCCAGCAGCTTGGGGCTTCGTGTCGCCTACGAGCAGTACTTC.

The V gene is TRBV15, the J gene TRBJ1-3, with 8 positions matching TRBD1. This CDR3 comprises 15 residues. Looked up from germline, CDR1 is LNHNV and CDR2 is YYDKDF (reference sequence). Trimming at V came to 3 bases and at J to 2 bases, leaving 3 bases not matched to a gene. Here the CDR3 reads CATSRDRVPGNTIYF. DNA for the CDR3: TGTGCCACCAGCAGGGACAGGGTACCTGGAAACACCATATATTTT.

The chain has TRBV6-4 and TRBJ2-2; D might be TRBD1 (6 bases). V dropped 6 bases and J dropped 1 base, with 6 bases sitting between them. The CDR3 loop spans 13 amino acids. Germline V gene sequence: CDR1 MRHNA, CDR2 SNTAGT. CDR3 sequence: CASRQGNTGELFF. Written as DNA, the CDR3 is TGTGCCAGCAGACAGGGGAACACCGGGGAGCTGTTTTTT.